This T cell receptor beta chain was captured in a study of identical twins (dated by TCRdb to about 2016). With respect to the entire study: To test whether fetal clonotypes persist, this study deep-sequenced TCR alpha and beta repertoires from monozygotic twins, from unrelated adults of various ages, and from cord blood. To rule out contamination, the twin experiments were replicated at different times with different library preparation protocols. Study-wide findings and limitations: Because the same donors could not be followed over many years, the conclusions relied on cross-sectional statistical analysis. Fewer insertions were carried by abundant cord blood beta clonotypes, a similar but weaker trend appeared in young adult naive repertoires, and no such trend appeared in memory repertoires. Out-of-frame TCR alpha sharing in monozygotic twins was systematically underestimated by recombination models, whereas sharing between unrelated individuals was in agreement with the recombination models. A weaker excess of twin sharing was found in beta out-of-frame sequences because the signal-to-noise ratio was lowered by fewer shared sequences. Zero-insertion analyses could be partly confounded by invariant T cells such as MAIT and iNKT, although diverse VJ usage argued against such confounding for most clonotypes. Compared with coincidental sharing between unrelated individuals, out-of-frame TCR alpha sequences shared between twins had an excess of sequences with low generation probability.

Reading from cysteine to phenylalanine, the CDR3 counts 17 amino acids. Only the CDR3 part of the read is kept: 51 bases, read in frame from the first base. Sequences MGHDK (CDR1) and SYGVNS (CDR2) are obtained from the germline V gene. A distance of 12 bases separates the germline ends of V and J, which lose 0 bases and 0 bases respectively. Every donor in the study was a healthy Caucasian. Three pairs of female monozygotic twins, all aged about 18 to 29 years, made up the twin cohort. Peripheral blood mononuclear cells were the source from which RNA for the TCR libraries was isolated. In the case of this clonotype: The specificity of this receptor is unknown. No much larger clone is present one base from it, and per-base qualities are unavailable.

Library generation was performed with 5' RACE. Sequenced using an Illumina HiSeq 2000. Template switching added a universal primer binding site, and the final cDNA carried a unique molecular identifier that allowed TCR cDNA molecules to be counted accurately. First-strand cDNA for TCR alpha and beta chains was synthesized from specific primers in the conserved constant-segment region. Each cDNA library was double barcoded, with a SMART-Mk sample barcode plus Illumina barcodes, to control for contamination. TruSeq adapter sequences and Illumina sample barcodes were added in two successive PCR steps. TCR alpha and beta cDNA libraries were sequenced on the Illumina HiSeq platform with custom primers. Concerning the study's data processing: MiGEC was used to process raw reads and extract unique molecular identifiers, and MiXCR was used to find CDR3 positions. Recombination models were inferred per individual with the repgenHMM and IGoR tools using an EM algorithm. The analysis of shared clonotypes was done with the tcR package in R, with sharing normalized by the product of cloneset sizes. Out-of-frame nonproductive sequences were analyzed to study raw recombination free of thymic and clonal selection effects. TCRdb trimmed the raw reads at Q25, called clones with MiXCR and kept productive beta chains. Merged by CDR3 protein, the rows form single entries marked with the most common genes and DNA. The V and J calls and clone size come from TCRdb's table, not from the authors' own analysis. In all, the sample holds hundreds of thousands of distinct CDR3 sequences, and roughly 6.6% of those were seen once. In total, the top ten clones hold 1.6% of the sample.

These data were likewise used in another study, on yellow fever vaccine responses in identical twins. As noted in the second study: The T cell response to vaccination in identical twins was reported by the authors to appear partly convergent and partly personalized. The study precisely tracked vaccine-responding T cell clones in identical twins.

Sequencing was carried out using PBMCs. The chain is assembled from TRBV25-1 and TRBJ2-1, with no confidently assigned D gene. This TCR came from a woman younger than 35 in good health. The CDR3 in this case is CASSEYSGVSSYNEQFF. Read as DNA, the sequence is TGTGCCAGCAGTGAATATAGTGGCGTCTCCTCCTACAATGAGCAGTTCTTC.